This TCR beta chain is drawn from a study of blood T cell repertoires in COVID-19. The V and J ends lost 3 bases and 4 bases, in that order; junction bases with no gene match: 3. Per the germline V gene, CDR1 is SGHDT and CDR2 is YYEEEE. The CDR3 has 13 amino acids. Some clones are missing from TCRdb's copy, which holds only in-frame ones; the method was immunoSEQ multiplex PCR. The sample has about 250,000 clones; roughly nine tenths are singletons. This chain connects TRBV5-6 to TRBJ1-1; 7 bases line up with TRBD1. The source of this sequence is a woman aged 45-65 years who had recovered from COVID-19. Sequenced input: PBMCs or T cells enriched from blood (not recorded which). This CDR3 reads CASSYTGVTEAFF. The DNA for the CDR3 is TGTGCCAGCAGCTATACAGGGGTCACTGAAGCTTTCTTT.